The rows below give T cell receptor beta chains drawn from one sample of a study of Ad26.COV2.S vaccination and SARS-CoV-2 variants. The repertoire was sequenced with immunoSEQ multiplex PCR; TCRdb's copy has only in-frame clones and lacks some. The sample has hundreds of thousands of clones, roughly 87% seen once. Sample: peripheral blood, taken in a trial of Ad26.COV2.S vaccine versus placebo. The source is a person between 18 and 65 years old who received the Ad26.COV2.S COVID-19 vaccine or a placebo. Both conserved end residues are part of each CDR3. A D gene is named only where the DNA matches it firmly. Size values are once, few and many counts, or a class for expanded clones, and some rows have none.

J | V | size | D | DNA | CDR3
TRBJ1-4 | TRBV5-1 | . | . | TGCGCCAGCAGCTTGACCCTGCAAGGGCGAGGTGAAAAACTGTTTTTT | CASSLTLQGRGEKLFF
TRBJ1-2 | TRBV7-2 | . | . | TGTGCCAGCAGCTCCTTTTCTAACTATGGCTACACCTTC | CASSSFSNYGYTF
TRBJ1-1 | TRBV11-3 | . | TRBD1 | TGTGCCAGCAGCCCGGGGACAGATCAACTGAACACTGAAGCTTTCTTT | CASSPGTDQLNTEAFF
TRBJ2-7 | TRBV6-2/TRBV6-3 | . | TRBD2 | TGTGCCAGCAGTGGACTACTAGCGGGGGAGACCTACGAGCAGTACTTC | CASSGLLAGETYEQYF
TRBJ1-5 | TRBV19 | . | TRBD1 | TGTGCCAGTAGAGGGGGCCCGTTTCAGCCCCAGCATTTT | CASRGGPFQPQHF
TRBJ2-1 | TRBV11-2 | . | TRBD2 | TGTGCCAGCAGCTTAAATTGGGACTACTCCAATGAGCAGTTCTTC | CASSLNWDYSNEQFF
TRBJ2-5 | TRBV12-5 | . | . | TGTGCTAGTGGTTTGAATAGGGGGGCAGTAGGAGAGACCCAGTACTTC | CASGLNRGAVGETQYF
TRBJ2-7 | TRBV19 | . | . | TGTGCCAGTAGATCTGATCGGGGGTCCTACGAGCAGTACTTC | CASRSDRGSYEQYF
TRBJ1-1 | TRBV6-5 | . | . | TGTGCCAGCGGTATCCTGAACACTGAAGCTTTCTTT | CASGILNTEAFF
TRBJ2-3 | TRBV4-1 | few | . | TGCGCCAGCAGCCCCGAGGGGTTTAGCACAGATACGCAGTATTTT | CASSPEGFSTDTQYF
TRBJ1-4 | TRBV7-9 | few | . | TGTGCCAGCAACCATTATGCTGAAGCAACTAATGAAAAACTGTTTTTT | CASNHYAEATNEKLFF
TRBJ2-1 | TRBV9 | . | . | TGTGCCAGCAGCGTTCGACCCGACTCCTACAATGAGCAGTTCTTC | CASSVRPDSYNEQFF
TRBJ2-3 | TRBV2 | . | . | TGTGCCAGCATGGGGCTCAGCACAGATACGCAGTATTTT | CASMGLSTDTQYF
TRBJ1-6 | TRBV5-5 | . | . | TGTGCCAGCAGCTTGGAGGTCGGGCGAAATTCACCCCTCCACTTT | CASSLEVGRNSPLHF
TRBJ1-1 | TRBV28 | . | . | TGTGCCAGCAGTTCGCTTGAGGGCACTGAAGCTTTCTTT | CASSSLEGTEAFF
TRBJ2-1 | TRBV11-2 | . | . | TGTGCCAGCAGCTTGAAGCGATTTTACAATGAGCAGTTCTTC | CASSLKRFYNEQFF
TRBJ1-5 | TRBV10-3 | . | . | TGTGCCATCAGTGAGCGGAACAATCAGCCCCAGCATTTT | CAISERNNQPQHF
TRBJ1-5 | TRBV5-6 | . | TRBD1 | TGTGCCAGCAGCCTCTCAGGGGGGGCCGCTCAGCCCCAGCATTTT | CASSLSGGAAQPQHF
TRBJ1-1 | TRBV14 | once | . | TGTGCCAGCAGCCAAGTAGACAGGCCCTGGGGGGCTTTCTTT | CASSQVDRPWGAFF
TRBJ1-3 | TRBV10-3 | . | . | TGTGCCATCAGTGATCGTCCGAGAGACACCATATATTTT | CAISDRPRDTIYF
TRBJ1-5 | TRBV28 | once | TRBD1 | TGTGCCAGCAGCCCCCGTGGACAGGGAAATCAGCCCCAGCATTTT | CASSPRGQGNQPQHF
TRBJ2-1 | TRBV30 | . | . | TGTGCCTGGAGCAGGGGGGGGTACAATGAGCAGTTCTTC | CAWSRGGYNEQFF
TRBJ2-7 | TRBV7-8 | few | . | TGTGCCAGCAGCTTAATTCGCCCGGACAGACTAGATTACGAGCAGTACTTC | CASSLIRPDRLDYEQYF
TRBJ2-2 | TRBV30 | many | . | TGTGCCTGGAGTGATCTCGGGGAGCTGTTTTTT | CAWSDLGELFF
TRBJ1-1 | TRBV6-5 | . | . | TGTGCCAGCAGTAATAACGGGGCGGAAGCTTTCTTT | CASSNNGAEAFF
TRBJ2-1 | TRBV5-1 | . | . | TGCGCCAGCAGCCCATCTGCCCTAGCGAACGTCGATGAGCAGTTCTTC | CASSPSALANVDEQFF
TRBJ1-2 | TRBV27 | . | TRBD1 | TGTGCCAGCAGTCTCGACAGGGGGGTCTATGGCTACACCTTC | CASSLDRGVYGYTF
TRBJ1-2 | TRBV4-2 | . | . | TGTGCCAGCACCTCCTTGGGGAGGGGGGGCGGCTACACCTTC | CASTSLGRGGGYTF
TRBJ1-4 | TRBV5-6 | . | . | TGTGCCAGCAGCCCGGACGGGAGGGTTCGCGGTGAAAAACTGTTTTTT | CASSPDGRVRGEKLFF
TRBJ2-2 | TRBV3-1/TRBV3-2 | . | . | TGTGCCAGCAGCCAAGTTTTTAACAGGCCAGAAACCGGGGAGCTGTTTTTT | CASSQVFNRPETGELFF
TRBJ2-1 | TRBV5-4 | . | TRBD2 | TGTGCCAGCAGCGCGGGGGGCCTGCCTGCCTACAATGAGCAGTTCTTC | CASSAGGLPAYNEQFF
TRBJ1-5 | TRBV19 | . | . | TGTGCCAGTAGTGAAGGAAGGGGAGGGAATCCCCAGCATTTT | CASSEGRGGNPQHF
TRBJ1-1 | TRBV6-5 | . | . | TGTGCCACCGGCGGCTTGGGGGGTGAAGCTTTCTTT | CATGGLGGEAFF
TRBJ1-5 | TRBV6-1 | . | TRBD1 | TGTGCCAGCAGTGAAGTACTTAAGGGTAGGGGGCCGGGGGGGCCCCAGCATTTT | CASSEVLKGRGPGGPQHF
TRBJ2-2 | TRBV27 | once | . | TGTGCCAGCAGTTTGGGATCAGGGTATGGCGGGGAGCTGTTTTTT | CASSLGSGYGGELFF
TRBJ2-5 | TRBV19 | . | . | TGTGCCAGTAGTATTTCACTTTGGGGACATCAAGAGACCCAGTACTTC | CASSISLWGHQETQYF
TRBJ2-7 | TRBV7-3 | . | . | TGTGCCAGCAGCCCTGGAAGGTCTGAGGAGCAGTACTTC | CASSPGRSEEQYF
TRBJ2-3 | TRBV24-1 | . | . | TGTGCCACCAGTGACACCATTACAGATACGCAGTATTTT | CATSDTITDTQYF
TRBJ1-2 | TRBV2 | . | . | TGTGCCAGCAGTTACGTGGGGGGCAGTGGCTACACCTTC | CASSYVGGSGYTF
TRBJ2-2 | TRBV19 | once | . | TGTGCCAGTAGTAAGTGGCAGTCTCCCGGGGAGCTGTTTTTT | CASSKWQSPGELFF
TRBJ1-1 | TRBV28 | . | TRBD1 | TGTGCCAGCAGGGGTCGGGACAGGGGCCTGAACACTGAAGCTTTCTTT | CASRGRDRGLNTEAFF
TRBJ2-3 | TRBV7-3 | once | . | TGTGCCAGCAGCCCCCAAGGGACGGGGTCGCATCAGTATTTT | CASSPQGTGSHQYF
TRBJ1-5 | TRBV27 | few | . | TGTGCCAGCAGTTTTTGGGGGGGAGATAGCAATCAGCCCCAGCATTTT | CASSFWGGDSNQPQHF
TRBJ1-2 | TRBV30 | . | . | TGTGCCTGGAGTAATCGTCCAGGGGAGGTTGATGGCTACACCTTC | CAWSNRPGEVDGYTF
TRBJ1-2 | TRBV5-1 | . | TRBD1 | TGCGCCAGCAGCTTTACAGGGGAGGCGGGTTATGGCTACACCTTC | CASSFTGEAGYGYTF
TRBJ2-1 | TRBV9 | . | . | TGTGCCAGCAGCGCGCCGAAGACAGGCAATCCCTACAATGAGCAGTTCTTC | CASSAPKTGNPYNEQFF
TRBJ2-1 | TRBV5-1 | . | . | TGCGCCAGCAGCTTGGCGTCTAGTGGCCTCAATGAGCAGTTCTTC | CASSLASSGLNEQFF
TRBJ2-7 | TRBV19 | . | . | TGTGCCAGTAGTCCCCGGACCGCGTACGAGCAGTACTTC | CASSPRTAYEQYF
TRBJ2-5 | TRBV5-1 | . | . | TGCGCCAGCAGCTTGGTTCCTGAAGAGACCCAGTACTTC | CASSLVPEETQYF
TRBJ1-2 | TRBV7-2 | . | TRBD1 | TGTGCCAGCAGCTCGACAGGGGGCGGCTATGGCTACACCTTC | CASSSTGGGYGYTF
TRBJ1-2 | TRBV7-9 | . | . | TGTGCCAGCAGCTTAGATTGGGGGGACTATGGCTACACCTTC | CASSLDWGDYGYTF
TRBJ2-7 | TRBV5-6 | . | TRBD1 | TGTGCCAGCAGCTCTCTCCTCAGGGGGAAATTCTACGAGCAGTACTTC | CASSSLLRGKFYEQYF